The rows below give T cell receptor beta chains drawn from one sample of a study of T cell changes during pregnancy in multiple sclerosis. Only in-frame clones appear in the TCRdb table, and some are missing; sequencing was by immunoSEQ multiplex PCR. The table shows 40,000 to 50,000 clones, with approximately 80% occurring only once. The sequencing used CD4+ T cells from peripheral blood mononuclear cells, collected before pregnancy. These receptors were obtained from a female donor with multiple sclerosis, enrolled in a pregnancy study. Both conserved end residues are part of each CDR3. D genes are given only for firm matches. Some rows mark clone size as missing; the rest say once, few, many or name a class of expanded clone.

NA	TRBV5-1	TRBJ1-1	NA	CASMEGRSTLEAFF	TGCGCCAGCATGGAAGGGAGGTCGACCTTAGAAGCTTTCTTT
NA	TRBV6-1	TRBJ1-5	NA	CASRIRTAPNQPQHF	TGTGCCAGCAGAATCCGGACTGCACCTAATCAGCCCCAGCATTTT
NA	TRBV6-5	TRBJ1-2	NA	CASIGQSYGYTF	TGTGCCAGCATAGGACAGAGCTATGGCTACACCTTC
NA	TRBV10-1	TRBJ2-7	NA	CARLPGLYYGQYF	TGCGCCAGACTTCCGGGACTCTACTACGGGCAGTACTTC
NA	TRBV29-1	TRBJ2-7	TRBD1	CSVARGRAREQYF	TGCAGCGTTGCGAGGGGGCGCGCCCGCGAGCAGTACTTC
NA	TRBV7-2	TRBJ2-5	NA	CASSPRTQETQYF	TGTGCCAGCAGTCCCCGGACTCAAGAGACCCAGTACTTC
NA	TRBV14	TRBJ1-4	NA	CASSPSRGFNEKLFF	TGTGCCAGCAGCCCATCCCGGGGTTTTAATGAAAAACTGTTTTTT
once	TRBV9	TRBJ2-2	NA	CASSGTGGDTGELFF	TGTGCCAGCAGCGGAACAGGGGGGGACACCGGGGAGCTGTTTTTT
NA	TRBV4-2	TRBJ2-6	NA	CASSQTTVSGANVLTF	TGTGCCAGCAGCCAAACGACAGTCTCTGGGGCCAACGTCCTGACTTTC
NA	TRBV10-3	TRBJ2-6	NA	CATPGTPSSGANVLTF	TGTGCCACCCCCGGGACACCCAGCTCTGGGGCCAACGTCCTGACTTTC
few	TRBV30	TRBJ1-3	NA	CAWETGHSGNTIYF	TGTGCCTGGGAAACAGGTCACTCTGGAAACACCATATATTTT
NA	TRBV19	TRBJ1-1	NA	CASSMKQGDGTEAFF	TGTGCCAGTAGTATGAAGCAGGGCGACGGCACTGAAGCTTTCTTT
NA	TRBV6-6	TRBJ2-5	NA	CASRQGGGETQYF	TGTGCCAGCAGGCAGGGAGGAGGAGAGACCCAGTACTTC
NA	TRBV5-8	TRBJ2-1	NA	CASSLESEQFF	TGTGCCAGCAGCTTGGAGAGTGAGCAGTTCTTC
NA	TRBV6-5	TRBJ2-2	TRBD1	CASSGPGQSTGELFF	TGTGCCAGCAGTGGACCGGGACAGAGCACCGGGGAGCTGTTTTTT
few	TRBV2	TRBJ1-5	NA	CASSDQINQPQHF	TGTGCCAGCAGTGACCAGATCAATCAGCCCCAGCATTTT
once	TRBV7-2	TRBJ1-2	NA	CASSLEEGNYGYTF	TGTGCCAGCAGCTTAGAGGAGGGGAACTATGGCTACACCTTC
NA	TRBV6-6	TRBJ2-3	TRBD2	CASGAGDTDTQYF	TGTGCCAGCGGGGCGGGGGACACAGATACGCAGTATTTT
NA	TRBV6-4	TRBJ2-1	TRBD1	CASSDWTGGRGVNEQFF	TGTGCCAGCAGTGACTGGACAGGGGGAAGGGGTGTGAATGAGCAGTTCTTC
NA	TRBV15	TRBJ1-5	NA	CATRDIGQIHHRNSNQPQHF	TGTGCCACCAGGGACATAGGACAGATCCACCACCGTAATAGCAATCAGCCCCAGCATTTT
NA	TRBV11-1	TRBJ1-1	NA	CASSLRGNTEAFF	TGTGCCAGCAGCTTAAGAGGGAACACTGAAGCTTTCTTT